The 6 T cell receptor beta chains reported below all come from one sample, sequenced in a study of T-cell reconstitution after alpha-beta-depleted transplantation in children (dated by TCRdb to about 2016). Library preparation used PCR. Sequencer: Illumina HiSeq 2500. TCR libraries were prepared with molecular barcoding, using unique molecular identifiers to normalize TCRbeta repertoire quantification. TCRdb redid the processing of the public reads, applying fastp at Q25 and MiXCR, and retained in-frame beta chains. A single entry per CDR3 protein holds the most common genes and DNA from its merged rows. The sample table shows over 70,000 distinct CDR3 sequences, and 7% to 9% are seen once. The ten biggest clones cover approximately 7% of the sample. Sequencing used PBMCs from the stem cell graft donor, obtained from the stem cell graft. The receptors originated from a human donor who donated a stem cell graft to a child with congenital amegakaryocytic thrombocytopenia.

The rearrangement joins TRBV14 to TRBJ1-2; D is undetermined. V lost 0 bases to trimming and J lost 2 bases, with 4 bases between them. CDR1 and CDR2 from the germline V gene are SGHDN and FVKESK. CDR3 size: 13 residues. For the CDR3, the DNA is TGTGCCAGCAGCCAAGAAAGGAACTATGGCTACACCTTC. Encoded protein: CASSQERNYGYTF. Full variable domain (outside the CDR3, taken from reference TRBV14 and TRBJ1-2): EAGVTQFPSHSVIEKGQTVTLRCDPISGHDNLYWYRRVMGKEIKFLLHFVKESKQDESGMPNNRFLAERTGGTYSTLKVQPAELEDSGVYFCASSQERNYGYTFGSGTRLTVV.

About this clonotype itself: A much larger clone lies one base from this, so it may be a read error. The chain carries TRBV3-1 and TRBJ2-3; D may be TRBD2 (6 bases). The CDR3 totals 17 residues. Germline assignment: CDR1 LGHDT and CDR2 YNNKEL (reference sequence). The chain's CDR3 is CASCQVLGGLGADTQYF. Written as DNA, the CDR3 is TGTGCCAGCTGCCAAGTTCTGGGGGGACTCGGGGCAGATACGCAGTATTTT.

In this sample, this clonotype turned up many times. J is TRBJ1-6 and V is TRBV3-1; D not resolved. V was clipped by 0 bases and J by 7 bases, with 4 bases between them. Germline V lookup: CDR1 LGHDT, CDR2 YNNKEL (reference sequence). CDR3 length: 13 amino acids. CDR3 region: CASSQDRNSPLHF. DNA of the CDR3: TGTGCCAGCAGCCAAGATCGGAATTCACCCCTCCACTTT. Combining the CDR3 with reference TRBV3-1 and TRBJ1-6 gives the whole variable domain DTAVSQTPKYLVTQMGNDKSIKCEQNLGHDTMYWYKQDSKKFLKIMFSYNNKELIINETVPNRFSPKSPDKAHLNLHINSLELGDSAVYFCASSQDRNSPLHFGNGTRLTVT.

This clonotype has more than one count but fewer than ten. The chain links TRBV20-1 to TRBJ2-2, with 7 bases aligning to TRBD2. In germline, CDR1 is DFQATT, CDR2 SNEGSKA (reference sequence). The CDR3 sequence is 17 residues long. J lost 2 bases, V lost 0 bases, and 9 bases had no gene match. The CDR3 sequence is CSARDPVSGTNTGELFF. The CDR3 nucleotides read TGCAGTGCTAGAGATCCTGTCAGCGGGACTAACACCGGGGAGCTGTTTTTT.

This clonotype has at least ten counts. The chain uses TRBV5-1 and TRBJ1-2; 10 bases map to TRBD1. V dropped 7 bases and J dropped 3; count of bases not matched to a gene: 6. The germline V gene encodes CDR1 SGHRS and CDR2 YFSETQ. The CDR3 length is 14 residues. The chain's CDR3 is CASGDRGRDYGYTF. CDR3 nucleotide sequence: TGCGCCAGCGGTGACAGGGGGCGAGACTATGGCTACACCTTC.

This clonotype was counted at least ten times. This chain links TRBV12-3 or TRBV12-4 with TRBJ2-1, with TRBD1 matching 7 bases. The CDR3 is made up of 15 amino acids. Unmatched junction bases numbered 6, after V lost 6 bases and J lost 1 base. The DNA of the CDR3 is TGTGCCAGCAGCCCCAGACAGGGATCCTACAATGAGCAGTTCTTC. The encoded protein is CASSPRQGSYNEQFF.